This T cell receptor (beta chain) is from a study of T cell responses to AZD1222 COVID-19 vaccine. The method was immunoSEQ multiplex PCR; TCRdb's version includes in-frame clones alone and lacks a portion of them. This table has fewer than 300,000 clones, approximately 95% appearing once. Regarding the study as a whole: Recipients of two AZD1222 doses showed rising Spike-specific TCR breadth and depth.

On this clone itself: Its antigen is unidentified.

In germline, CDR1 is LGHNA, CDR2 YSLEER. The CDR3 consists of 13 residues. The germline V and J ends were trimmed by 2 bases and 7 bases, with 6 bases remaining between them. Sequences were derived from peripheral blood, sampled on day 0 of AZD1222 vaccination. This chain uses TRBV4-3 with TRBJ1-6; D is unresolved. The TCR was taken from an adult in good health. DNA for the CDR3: TGCGCCAGCAGCCAAACCCGCAATTCACCCCTCCACTTT. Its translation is CASSQTRNSPLHF.